Presented here are 17 T cell receptor beta chains from one specimen sequenced in a study of beta chain features in type 1 diabetes. All of the isolated RNA was reverse transcribed, so expressed TCRB transcripts were sequenced. Profiling relied on immunoSEQ multiplex PCR, and the TCRdb table lists in-frame clones only, not all of them. There are about 140,000 clones in the sample; over 8% occur only once, and 0.65% lies in the top ten. The specimen was central memory CD4+ T cells from blood. These receptors came from a woman in her forties in good health.

This clone has just a few counts. The chain carries TRBV4-3 and TRBJ2-7; 9 bases are a match to TRBD2. J lost 2 bases, V lost 0 bases, and 5 bases had no gene match. The CDR3 has 16 amino acids. Germline CDR1 is LGHNA and CDR2 is YSLEER. CDR3 sequence reads: CASSQDHSGGTYEQYF. The CDR3 DNA sequence: TGCGCCAGCAGCCAAGACCATAGCGGGGGAACCTACGAGCAGTACTTC.

The chain recombines TRBV5-4 with TRBJ2-2, with D possibly matching TRBD1 (5 bases). Trimming removed 3 bases at V and 7 bases at J, with 10 bases between. This CDR3 comprises 13 residues. Germline loops: CDR1 SGHNT, CDR2 YYREEE (reference sequence). The CDR3 sequence: CASSYTQGGELFF. The DNA of the CDR3 is TGTGCCAGCAGCTATACCCAGGGCGGGGAGCTGTTTTTT.

This rearrangement joins TRBV5-4 to TRBJ2-3, with a weak D call TRBD2 (7 bases). CDR1 SGHNT and CDR2 YYREEE come from the germline V gene (reference sequence). There are 16 residues in the CDR3. V was trimmed by 4 bases and J by 2 bases, leaving 17 bases between them. The CDR3 nucleotides read TGTGCCAGCAGCGGGGGGGGCTTCAAGGTCACAGATACGCAGTATTTT. It specifies CASSGGGFKVTDTQYF.

The V gene is TRBV5-6, the J gene TRBJ2-3; tentative D call: TRBD1 (5 bases). The V gene lost 5 bases and the J gene lost 0 bases, with 16 bases spanning the gap. CDR3 length: 16 residues. Germline assignment: CDR1 SGHDT and CDR2 YYEEEE. The CDR3, as DNA: TGTGCCAGCAGTGGTGGACAAGGTACTAGCACAGATACGCAGTATTTT. Translation gives CASSGGQGTSTDTQYF.

The chain has TRBV5-1 and TRBJ1-2; TRBD1 aligns across 7 bases. The V gene end was trimmed by 4 bases and the J gene end by 2 bases; junction bases not matched to a gene: 2. Germline lookup yields CDR1 SGHRS and CDR2 YFSETQ. The CDR3 runs 13 residues. CDR3 sequence reads: CASSMGQNYGYTF. The DNA for the CDR3 is TGCGCCAGCAGCATGGGACAGAACTATGGCTACACCTTC.

There are a few counts of this clone. The J gene is TRBJ2-1, the V gene TRBV14; 8 bases align to TRBD2. Germline loops: CDR1 SGHDN, CDR2 FVKESK. The CDR3 is 15 amino acids. V was clipped by 2 bases and J by 0 bases; unmatched bases: 0. The DNA for the CDR3 is TGTGCCAGCAGCCAACGGGGGGGCTCCTACAATGAGCAGTTCTTC. Translated, it gives CASSQRGGSYNEQFF.

In this sample, this clone turned up a few times. The chain couples TRBV6-1 to TRBJ1-2; unclear D gene. Trimming left V 2 bases short and J 6 bases short, with 7 bases between. The CDR3 spans 12 residues. CDR1 and CDR2 from the germline V gene are MNHNS and SASEGT. The CDR3 DNA reads as TGTGCCAGCAGTGAAATGGCGGATGGCTACACCTTC. Encoded protein: CASSEMADGYTF.

This clone was observed a handful of times. The rearrangement joins TRBV5-4 to TRBJ2-1; 7 bases line up with TRBD2. The CDR3 covers 14 residues. Germline V CDR1 and CDR2: SGHNT, YYREEE (reference sequence). V trimming: 3 bases; J trimming: 7 bases; junction bases outside the gene matches: 7. The CDR3 DNA is TGTGCCAGCAGCTCCCCGGGACTAACGAATGAGCAGTTCTTC. Translating it yields CASSSPGLTNEQFF. Combining the CDR3 with reference TRBV5-4 and TRBJ2-1 gives the whole variable domain ETGVTQSPTHLIKTRGQQVTLRCSSQSGHNTVSWYQQALGQGPQFIFQYYREEENGRGNFPPRFSGLQFPNYSSELNVNALELDDSALYLCASSSPGLTNEQFFGPGTRLTVL.

This clone showed up just a few times. The rearrangement uses TRBV4-3 and TRBJ2-5; 8 bases map to TRBD2. The trim removed 0 bases at V and 5 bases at J, leaving 5 bases unmatched. This CDR3 comprises 15 residues. Germline CDR1 reads LGHNA; CDR2 reads YSLEER. The CDR3 sequence is CASSQDVVAGETQYF. In nucleotides, the CDR3 is TGCGCCAGCAGCCAAGATGTAGTAGCGGGGGAGACCCAGTACTTC.

This clone was recorded a few times. V and J are TRBV6-5 and TRBJ2-2, with 8 bases aligning to TRBD1. The CDR3 sequence is 14 residues long. Germline V CDR1 and CDR2: MNHEY, SVGAGI. The junction had 7 bases not matched to a gene; V was cut back by 5 bases and J by 8 bases. The CDR3 sequence is CASSIRTGLGELFF. The CDR3 nucleotides read TGTGCCAGCAGTATAAGGACAGGGTTGGGGGAGCTGTTTTTT.

This clone was seen a handful of times. This sequence joins TRBV5-8 and TRBJ2-3, with D perhaps TRBD2 (7 bases). Germline values: CDR1 SGHTS, CDR2 YDEGEE. The CDR3 loop spans 13 amino acids. V lost 4 bases and J lost 6, with 12 bases in between. DNA for the CDR3: TGTGCCAGCAGCGTCCGGGGGGCCGATACGCAGTATTTT. Protein product: CASSVRGADTQYF.

This clone was observed a handful of times. CDR3 in DNA: TGTGCCAGCAGCCCAAAAGGGGCACAGGGGGCGCATTCATATACCGGGGAGCTGTTTTTT. This encodes CASSPKGAQGAHSYTGELFF. This chain joins TRBV21-1 and TRBJ2-2; TRBD1 reflects the table's D call only, with no check against the DNA. TRBV21-1 is assigned pseudogene status. This CDR3 spans 20 amino acids.

The chain has TRBV10-3 and TRBJ2-1; 11 bases are shared with TRBD2. The CDR3 runs to 13 residues. From germline, CDR1 is ENHRY and CDR2 SYGVKD. After removal of 7 bases from V and 8 bases from J, the junction contained 4 bases not matched to a gene. For the CDR3, the DNA is TGTGCCATCACTAGCGGGGGGCCCGATGAGCAGTTCTTC. This sequence encodes CAITSGGPDEQFF.

This clone was picked up a small number of times. The rearrangement joins TRBV6-5 to TRBJ2-3; 7 nucleotides agree with TRBD2. Germline-derived CDR1 and CDR2 are MNHEY and SVGAGI. V was pared by 4 bases and J by 0 bases, with 7 bases of the junction left unmatched. The CDR3 sequence is 16 residues long. As DNA, the CDR3 is TGTGCCAGCAGTTCCAGATCCGGGAGGAGCACAGATACGCAGTATTTT. Protein: CASSSRSGRSTDTQYF.

This clone has a count of ten or more. This may come from a read error, since a much larger clone is one base off. The same CDR3 arises from other DNA sequences in this sample as well. J is TRBJ2-7 and V is TRBV7-2; weak D call: TRBD2 (5 bases). The ends were cut back, 0 bases at V and 0 bases at J, with 6 bases in the middle. This CDR3 contains 14 residues. Germline V gene sequence: CDR1 SGHTA, CDR2 FQGNSA. CDR3 nucleotide sequence: TGTGCCAGCAGCTTAGCGGGGAGCTCCTACGAGCAGTACTTC. Translating gives CASSLAGSSYEQYF.

In this sample, this clone is medium-sized. J is TRBJ2-3 and V is TRBV11-2; TRBD2 might be the D (7 bases). With 1 base removed from V and 6 bases from J, the gap between germline ends came to 11 bases. Germline V gene sequence: CDR1 SGHAT, CDR2 FQNNGV. The CDR3 is made up of 14 amino acids. The CDR3 coding sequence is TGTGCCAGCAGCTTAGGGGGGGGGCCCGATACGCAGTATTTT. This codes for CASSLGGGPDTQYF.

This clone was seen a handful of times. CDR3 DNA: TGTGCTAGTGGTTTGGAAGAGCGACAGGGCAACAACGAGCAGTACTTC. Translating it yields CASGLEERQGNNEQYF. The chain combines TRBV12-5 with TRBJ2-7, with 7 bases lining up with TRBD1. V gave up 1 base and J gave up 5 bases; unmatched junction bases: 11. From germline, CDR1 is LGHNT and CDR2 FRNRAP. The CDR3 extends over 16 amino acids.